Presented here are 6 T cell receptor beta chains from one specimen sequenced in a study of blood T cell repertoires in COVID-19. The method was immunoSEQ multiplex PCR; TCRdb's version includes in-frame clones alone and lacks a portion of them. The sample consists of roughly 190,000 clones, about 81% of them appearing once. Sequencing used peripheral blood. The receptor set was obtained from a woman in her sixties with COVID-19, enrolled during active disease.

This rearrangement joins TRBV18 to TRBJ1-4; TRBD1 agrees at 8 bases. The germline V gene encodes CDR1 KGHSH and CDR2 LQKENI. The CDR3 has 15 amino acids. The ends lost 0 bases at V and 7 bases at J; junction bases unmatched: 4. As DNA, the CDR3 is TGTGCCAGCTCACCACCAAGCCAGGGGGCTGAAAAACTGTTTTTT. Translating gives CASSPPSQGAEKLFF. Looking up the rest from reference TRBV18 and TRBJ1-4 gives the full variable domain: NAGVMQNPRHLVRRRGQEARLRCSPMKGHSHVYWYRQLPEEGLKFMVYLQKENIIDESGMPKERFSAEFPKEGPSILRIQQVVRGDSAAYFCASSPPSQGAEKLFFGSGTQLSVL.

The chain carries TRBV7-9 and TRBJ2-5, with 8 bases fitting TRBD1. CDR1 and CDR2 (germline): SEHNR, FQNEAQ (reference sequence). Unmatched junction bases numbered 8, after V lost 3 bases and J lost 5 bases. This CDR3 is 15 amino acids long. CDR3 residues: CASSLSSGGRETQYF. The CDR3 DNA is TGTGCCAGCAGCTTGTCCTCAGGGGGCAGGGAGACCCAGTACTTC.

The chain employs TRBV6-6 and TRBJ2-2; D might be TRBD2 (5 bases). Trimming shortened V by 6 bases and J by 8 bases, and 16 bases separated the two germline ends. In germline, CDR1 is MNHNY, CDR2 SVGAGI (reference sequence). There are 14 residues in the CDR3. In DNA, the CDR3 is TGTGCCAGCAGCCCGATCGGGGTAGGGGGGGAGCTGTTTTTT. Its translation is CASSPIGVGGELFF.

The table lists this clone with a few counts. This chain links TRBV9 with TRBJ1-3; tentatively, D is TRBD1 (6 bases). V was trimmed by 0 bases and J by 7 bases, leaving 8 bases between them. The germline V gene has CDR1 SGDLS and CDR2 YYNGEE. There are 13 residues in the CDR3. As DNA, the CDR3 is TGTGCCAGCAGCGTAGAGGACAGTAACACCATATATTTT. As protein: CASSVEDSNTIYF.

The chain has TRBV6-5 and TRBJ2-3; possibly TRBD1 for D (6 bases). The CDR3 is made up of 16 amino acids. V lost 2 bases and J lost 4, with 16 bases in between. Germline-derived CDR1 and CDR2 are MNHEY and SVGAGI. The CDR3 protein is CASSYRGQHPADTQYF. The DNA for the CDR3 is TGTGCCAGCAGTTACCGCGGACAGCATCCCGCAGATACGCAGTATTTT.

The chain uses TRBV20-1 and TRBJ2-7; the D is unclear. Deletions cut 5 bases from V and 3 bases from J, with 5 bases between. The CDR3 loop spans 10 amino acids. Germline CDR1 and CDR2: DFQATT and SNEGSKA (reference sequence). CDR3 bases: TGCAGTGCTCCCCACTACGAGCAGTACTTC. This encodes CSAPHYEQYF.